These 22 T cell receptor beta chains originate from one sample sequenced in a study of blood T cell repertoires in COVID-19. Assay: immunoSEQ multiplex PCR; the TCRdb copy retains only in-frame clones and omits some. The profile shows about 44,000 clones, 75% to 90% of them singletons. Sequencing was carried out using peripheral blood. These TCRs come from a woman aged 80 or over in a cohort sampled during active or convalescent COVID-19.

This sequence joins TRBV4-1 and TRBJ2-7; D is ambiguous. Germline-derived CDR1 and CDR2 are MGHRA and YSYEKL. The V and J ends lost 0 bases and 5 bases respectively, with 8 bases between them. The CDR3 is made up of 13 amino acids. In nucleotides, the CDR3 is TGCGCCAGCAGCCAAGATGTAGCCGACGAGCAGTACTTC. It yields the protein CASSQDVADEQYF.

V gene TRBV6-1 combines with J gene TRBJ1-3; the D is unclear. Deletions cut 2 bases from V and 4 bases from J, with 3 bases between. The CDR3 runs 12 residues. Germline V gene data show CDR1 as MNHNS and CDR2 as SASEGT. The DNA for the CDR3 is TGTGCCAGCAGTGAACTAGGAAACACCATATATTTT. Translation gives CASSELGNTIYF.

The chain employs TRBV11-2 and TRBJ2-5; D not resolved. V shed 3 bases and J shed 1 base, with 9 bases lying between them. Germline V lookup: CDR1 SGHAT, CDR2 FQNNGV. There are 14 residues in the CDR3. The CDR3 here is CASSFTASQETQYF. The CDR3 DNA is TGTGCCAGCAGCTTTACAGCAAGCCAAGAGACCCAGTACTTC.

For the CDR3, the DNA is TGTGCCAGCAGAGGTGGACAGGGGAACACCGGGGAGCTGTTTTTT. Its protein product is CASRGGQGNTGELFF. The chain combines TRBV2 with TRBJ2-2; 8 positions match TRBD1. With 6 bases clipped from V and 1 base from J, the junction kept 4 bases outside the gene matches. From germline, CDR1 is SNHLY and CDR2 FYNNEI. The length of the CDR3 is 15 residues.

The CDR3 DNA follows: TGTGCCAGCAGCTTAGGCGTATCTATCTCGCCTTACGAGCAGTACTTC. The encoded protein is CASSLGVSISPYEQYF. This sequence joins TRBV13 and TRBJ2-7; D is uncertain. Trimming cost V 0 bases and J 4 bases, with 16 bases left between them. CDR1 is PRHDT and CDR2 is FYEKMQ in the germline V gene (reference sequence). The CDR3 runs 16 residues.

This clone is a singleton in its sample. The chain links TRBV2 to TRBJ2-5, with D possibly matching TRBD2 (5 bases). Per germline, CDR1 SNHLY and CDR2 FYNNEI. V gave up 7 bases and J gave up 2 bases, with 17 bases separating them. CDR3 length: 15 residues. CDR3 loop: CASKAVAVQQETQYF. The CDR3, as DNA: TGTGCCAGCAAAGCGGTGGCAGTTCAACAAGAGACCCAGTACTTC.

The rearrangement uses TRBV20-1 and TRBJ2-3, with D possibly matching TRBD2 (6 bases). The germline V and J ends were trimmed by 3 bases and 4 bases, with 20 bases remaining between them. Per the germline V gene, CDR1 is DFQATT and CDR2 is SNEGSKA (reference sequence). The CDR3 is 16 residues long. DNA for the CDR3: TGCAGTGCTAGTGGCGCTCGGCGGGGTGGGGCAGATACGCAGTATTTT. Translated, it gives CSASGARRGGADTQYF.

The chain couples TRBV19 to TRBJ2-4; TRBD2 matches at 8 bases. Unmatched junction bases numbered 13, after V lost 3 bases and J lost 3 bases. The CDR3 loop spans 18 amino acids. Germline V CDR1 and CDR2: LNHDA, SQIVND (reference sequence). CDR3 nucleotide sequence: TGTGCCAGTAGTATTAGAGGCGGGGGGCTAGCGGACAAAAACATTCAGTACTTC. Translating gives CASSIRGGGLADKNIQYF.

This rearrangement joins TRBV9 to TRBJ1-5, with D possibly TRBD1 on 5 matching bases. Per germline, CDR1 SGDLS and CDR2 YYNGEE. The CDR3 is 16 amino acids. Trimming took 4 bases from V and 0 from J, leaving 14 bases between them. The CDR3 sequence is CASSPGAGNSNQPQHF. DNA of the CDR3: TGTGCCAGCAGCCCCGGCGCAGGGAATAGCAATCAGCCCCAGCATTTT.

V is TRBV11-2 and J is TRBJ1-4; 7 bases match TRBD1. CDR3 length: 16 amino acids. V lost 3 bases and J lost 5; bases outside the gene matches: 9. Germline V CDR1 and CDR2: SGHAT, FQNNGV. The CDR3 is CASSLTSGQLNEKLFF. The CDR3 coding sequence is TGTGCCAGCAGCTTGACCTCGGGACAGCTCAATGAAAAACTGTTTTTT.

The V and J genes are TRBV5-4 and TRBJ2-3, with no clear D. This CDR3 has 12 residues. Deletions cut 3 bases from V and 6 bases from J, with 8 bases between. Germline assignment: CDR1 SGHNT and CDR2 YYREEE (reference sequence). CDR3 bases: TGTGCCAGCAGCTCCTACCCGGATACGCAGTATTTT. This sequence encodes CASSSYPDTQYF.

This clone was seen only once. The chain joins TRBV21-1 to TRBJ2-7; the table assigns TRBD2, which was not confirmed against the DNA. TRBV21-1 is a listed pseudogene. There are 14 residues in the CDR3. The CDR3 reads CASSTCGGGYEQYF. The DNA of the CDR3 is TGTGCCAGCAGCACTTGCGGCGGGGGCTACGAGCAGTACTTC.

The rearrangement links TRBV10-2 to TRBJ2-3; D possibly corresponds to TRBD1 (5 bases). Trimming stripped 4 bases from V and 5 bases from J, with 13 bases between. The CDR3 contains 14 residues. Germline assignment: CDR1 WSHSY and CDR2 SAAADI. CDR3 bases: TGCGCCAGCAGTGTGTACGGCCAGGGAGATACGCAGTATTTT. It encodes CASSVYGQGDTQYF.

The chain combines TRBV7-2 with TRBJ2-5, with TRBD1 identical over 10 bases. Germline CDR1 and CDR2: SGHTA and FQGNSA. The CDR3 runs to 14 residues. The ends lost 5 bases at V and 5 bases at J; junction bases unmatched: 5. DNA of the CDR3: TGTGCCAGCAGCCGGACAGGGGGTTGGGAGACCCAGTACTTC. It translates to CASSRTGGWETQYF. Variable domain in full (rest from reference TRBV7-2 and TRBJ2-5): GAGVSQSPSNKVTEKGKDVELRCDPISGHTALYWYRQSLGQGLEFLIYFQGNSAPDKSGLPSDRFSAERTGGSVSTLTIQRTQQEDSAVYLCASSRTGGWETQYFGPGTRLLVL.

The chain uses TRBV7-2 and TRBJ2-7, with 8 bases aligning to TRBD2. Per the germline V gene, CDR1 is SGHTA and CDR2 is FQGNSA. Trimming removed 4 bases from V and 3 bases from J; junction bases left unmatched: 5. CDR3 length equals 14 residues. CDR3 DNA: TGTGCCAGCAGCTCGTTGGGACTAGTCTACGAGCAGTACTTC. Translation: CASSSLGLVYEQYF.

The CDR3 spells CALGRSARNEKLFF. The DNA for the CDR3 is TGTGCCTTGGGGCGGTCAGCCCGTAATGAAAAACTGTTTTTT. The V gene is TRBV30, the J gene TRBJ1-4, with D possibly being TRBD1 (5 bases). The ends were cut back, 7 bases at V and 4 bases at J, with 16 bases in the middle. This CDR3 spans 14 amino acids. CDR1 GTSNPN and CDR2 SVGIG come from the germline V gene (reference sequence).

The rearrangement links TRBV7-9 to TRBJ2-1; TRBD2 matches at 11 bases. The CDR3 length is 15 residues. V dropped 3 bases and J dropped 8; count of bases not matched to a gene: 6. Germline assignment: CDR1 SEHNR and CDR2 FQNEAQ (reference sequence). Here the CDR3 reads CASSFTSGSGDEQFF. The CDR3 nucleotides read TGTGCCAGCAGCTTCACTAGCGGGAGTGGGGATGAGCAGTTCTTC.

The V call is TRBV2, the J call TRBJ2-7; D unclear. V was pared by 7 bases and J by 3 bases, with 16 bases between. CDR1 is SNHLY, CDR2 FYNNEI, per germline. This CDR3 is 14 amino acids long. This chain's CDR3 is CASNRRLQDYEQYF. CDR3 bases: TGTGCCAGCAACAGAAGGCTCCAGGACTACGAGCAGTACTTC.

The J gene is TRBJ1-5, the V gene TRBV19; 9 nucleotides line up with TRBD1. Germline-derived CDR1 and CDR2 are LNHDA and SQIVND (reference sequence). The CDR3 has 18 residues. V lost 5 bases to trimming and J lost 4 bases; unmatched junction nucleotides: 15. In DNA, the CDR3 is TGTGCCAGTAGTCAATTTACCCCGGACAGGGGAACGAATCAGCCCCAGCATTTT. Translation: CASSQFTPDRGTNQPQHF.

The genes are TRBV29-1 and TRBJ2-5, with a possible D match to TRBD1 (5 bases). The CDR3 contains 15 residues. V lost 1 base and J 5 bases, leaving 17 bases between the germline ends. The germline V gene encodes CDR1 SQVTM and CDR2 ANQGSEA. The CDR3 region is CSVEVARQMGETQYF. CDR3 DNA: TGCAGCGTTGAAGTGGCAAGACAGATGGGGGAGACCCAGTACTTC.

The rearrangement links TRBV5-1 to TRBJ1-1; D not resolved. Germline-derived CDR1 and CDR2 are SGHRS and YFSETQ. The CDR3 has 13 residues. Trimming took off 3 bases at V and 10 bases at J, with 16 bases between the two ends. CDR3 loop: CASSSGVEPLAFF. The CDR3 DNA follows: TGCGCCAGCAGCTCCGGTGTGGAGCCTCTAGCTTTCTTT.

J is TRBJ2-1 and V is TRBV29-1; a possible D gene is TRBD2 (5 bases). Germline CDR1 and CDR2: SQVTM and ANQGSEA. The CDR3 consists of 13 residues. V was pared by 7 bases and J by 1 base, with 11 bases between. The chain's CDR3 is CSARRSSYNEQFF. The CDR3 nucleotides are TGCAGCGCCCGGAGGTCTTCCTACAATGAGCAGTTCTTC.